This is a list of T cell receptor beta chains from one sample in a study of blood T cell repertoires in COVID-19. Assay: immunoSEQ multiplex PCR; the TCRdb copy retains only in-frame clones and omits some. The repertoire includes about 30,000 clones, under 85% of them detected once, and 6.5% to 10% sits in the top ten. The sample comprised peripheral blood. The source of these receptors is an older woman with active or convalescent COVID-19. CDR3s leave out the opening cysteine and the closing phenylalanine or tryptophan.

j_call v_call cdr3_aa
TRBJ1-6 TRBV30 AWTGLTDSPLH
TRBJ1-1 TRBV6-5 ASIKNTEAF
TRBJ1-2 TRBV6-2/TRBV6-3 ASSYLQGGYT
TRBJ1-2 TRBV5-1 ASSPVGQGFDGYT
TRBJ1-5 TRBV6-5 ASSQQGQDQPQH
TRBJ1-4 TRBV3-1/TRBV3-2 ASTRRATNEKLF
TRBJ1-2 TRBV7-2 ASSLFQGAGYGYT
TRBJ1-1 TRBV10-2 ASRTSGIGYTEAF
TRBJ2-5 TRBV5-5 ASSWGTGEY
TRBJ1-3 TRBV28 ASRPAGTGATLNSGNTIY
TRBJ1-5 TRBV30 AWDSRSSNQPQH
TRBJ1-6 TRBV2 ASSPWTGRGNSPLH
TRBJ2-7 TRBV5-1 ASSLATGAYEQY
TRBJ2-6 TRBV3-1/TRBV3-2 ASSQNLAGANVLT
TRBJ1-2 TRBV25-1 ASSFPGQISYT
TRBJ2-3 TRBV29-1 SVETPGQGAADTQY
TRBJ2-1 TRBV18 ASSPPRGRTYNEQF
TRBJ2-5 TRBV18 ASSQGLVETQY
TRBJ1-4 TRBV19 ASSIRGGELF
TRBJ1-1 TRBV14 ASFDGVDRDGAEAF
TRBJ1-1 TRBV7-2 ASSLPTNTEAF
TRBJ1-5 TRBV7-2 ASSSSRQRDQPQH
TRBJ2-7 TRBV20-1 SASRLSYSYEQY
TRBJ1-1 TRBV6-5 ASTGGQRSRTEAF
TRBJ1-2 TRBV11-1 ASSFGTGYGYT
TRBJ1-5 TRBV19 ASSTRQGGDQPQH
TRBJ2-1 TRBV4-3 ASSQDFGLAGSSYNEQF
TRBJ1-2 TRBV19 ASSIRQTNYGYT
TRBJ1-4 TRBV2 ASSEGQNNEKLF
TRBJ1-5 TRBV27 ASSPFGWGEISNQPQH
TRBJ2-3 TRBV5-8 ASSSSTDTQY
TRBJ1-2 TRBV7-9 ASSPRTGTYGYT
TRBJ1-6 TRBV30 AWSVPGTGGSPLH
TRBJ2-7 TRBV7-2 ASSLRSSGAHEQY
TRBJ1-2 TRBV19 ASSIDHPTGGNYGYT
TRBJ2-1 TRBV10-2 ASSVGSLGEEQF
TRBJ1-1 TRBV28 ASRYRGPDTEAF
TRBJ2-1 TRBV6-6 ASSETGSNEQF